This TCR beta chain is drawn from a study of blood T cells in healthy people across ages. Next came a second PCR, run for about 7 to 12 cycles, which used a sample-barcoded 5' primer along with a J-beta primer mix. One entry per CDR3 protein, called by TCRdb with MiXCR from the 5' RACE reads. The sample shows over 1,500,000 distinct CDR3 sequences, more than 35% of them seen only once. Russia was home to the donors, healthy Caucasian individuals aged 6 to 90. The germline V gene has CDR1 SGHRS and CDR2 YFSETQ. The ends were cut back, 0 bases at V and 4 bases at J, with 17 bases in the middle. The length of the CDR3 is 16 residues.

The sequence was collected from a human donor in good health. This sequence joins TRBV5-1 and TRBJ2-7; D uncertain. Sequenced material: blood. The CDR3: CASSLDVNSPGYEQYF. The CDR3 DNA reads as TGCGCCAGCAGCTTGGACGTGAACTCCCCTGGTTACGAGCAGTACTTC.